This paragraph reports one T cell receptor (beta chain). Its antigen is as yet unknown. The data originate from a study of neurological immune-mediated disorders. General study points: Healthy controls had more TCR clonal expansion than multiple sclerosis, which showed the least, whereas HTLV-1-associated myelopathy showed the most.

The CDR3 has 12 residues. CDR1 and CDR2 from the germline V gene are WNHNN and SYGVQD (reference sequence). V lost 3 bases and J lost 9, with 9 bases in between. A 10-nucleotide random UMI tagged transcripts in template-switch 5'RACE cDNA synthesis. Over 200 million TCR-beta sequences (from 15-18 subjects) were yielded by each sequencing run. Using its own MiXCR run on the 5' RACE reads, TCRdb lists one record per CDR3 protein. This table holds under 60,000 distinct CDR3 sequences, about 26% found once. It was from 2 million PBMCs stored at -80 C that the unsorted libraries were obtained. The receptor comes from a woman in her seventies in good health. Sequenced: PBMCs. This chain links TRBV10-1 with TRBJ2-1; D unresolved. The chain's CDR3 is CASSELDGEQFF. The CDR3 nucleotides read TGCGCCAGCAGTGAATTGGACGGTGAGCAGTTCTTC.